This TCR beta chain originates from a study of PD-L1 blockade in urothelial cancer. Study-wide background: The median number of T cells present in blood samples was around 150,000. Findings and caveats of the study: Below-median pretreatment blood TCR clonality was a predictor of better survival.

Trimming removed 1 base from V and 1 base from J, with 8 bases in between. CDR1 SGHVS and CDR2 FQNEAQ come from the germline V gene. The CDR3 runs 16 residues. Worth noting for this clone: Antigen: not known.

Specified time point: peripheral blood 6 weeks after treatment start. Patients presented with locally advanced or metastatic urothelial carcinoma. Pretreatment and on-treatment samples were taken, numbering 1 to 8 per patient. The method was immunoSEQ multiplex PCR; TCRdb's version includes in-frame clones alone and lacks a portion of them. Here the sample spans tens of thousands of clones, around 91% being singletons. The TCR comes from a woman aged 60-75 years with urothelial cancer. Sequenced material: PBMCs, taken around atezolizumab (anti-PD-L1) treatment. The chain recombines TRBV7-8 with TRBJ2-6; a weak D match, TRBD2 (6 bases). DNA of the CDR3: TGTGCCAGCAGCTTAGATGGGGGGTCTGGGGCCAACGTCCTGACTTTC. Protein product: CASSLDGGSGANVLTF.